These 10 T cell receptor beta chains came from one sample sequenced in a study of blood T cell repertoires in COVID-19. Sequenced by immunoSEQ multiplex PCR; TCRdb stores in-frame clones only, minus some. The sample has fewer than 650,000 clones, about 89% seen once. The sample was peripheral blood. The receptor source for this set is a woman aged 45-65 years with COVID-19, enrolled during active disease.

The gene calls are TRBV6-1 and TRBJ2-7; possible D gene TRBD2, 5 bases. Trimming removed 0 bases from V and 6 bases from J, with 12 bases in between. The length of the CDR3 is 14 residues. Germline V gives CDR1 MNHNS, CDR2 SASEGT. This CDR3 is CASSEALRGGEQYF. The CDR3 nucleotides read TGTGCCAGCAGTGAAGCGCTTCGAGGAGGCGAGCAGTACTTC.

V and J are TRBV7-2 and TRBJ2-3; D is unresolved. The ends were cut back, 3 bases at V and 6 bases at J, with 7 bases in the middle. The CDR3 consists of 12 residues. Per germline, CDR1 SGHTA and CDR2 FQGNSA. The CDR3: CASSFSPDTQYF. CDR3 DNA: TGTGCCAGCAGCTTTAGTCCCGATACGCAGTATTTT.

The chain is built from TRBV19 and TRBJ1-5, with 7 bases that match TRBD1. V shed 6 bases and J 9 bases; nucleotides not matched to a gene: 14. The CDR3 totals 15 residues. Germline CDR1 reads LNHDA; CDR2 reads SQIVND (reference sequence). CDR3 sequence reads: CASSPIDRDTRPQHF. DNA of the CDR3: TGTGCCAGTAGCCCGATCGACAGGGACACGAGGCCCCAGCATTTT.

The chain uses TRBV7-8 and TRBJ1-1; D not certain. The CDR3 extends over 17 amino acids. Trimming pared 5 bases from V and 3 bases from J, leaving 22 bases between. From germline, CDR1 is SGHVS and CDR2 FQNEAQ. CDR3 sequence (DNA): TGTGCCAGCAGCCCTAGAATACGGCGTCGTGCGGACACTGAAGCTTTCTTT. This gives the protein CASSPRIRRRADTEAFF.

The chain joins TRBV5-4 to TRBJ1-2, with no clear D. The CDR3 is made up of 14 amino acids. V lost 0 bases and J lost 5, with 11 bases in between. In germline, CDR1 is SGHNT, CDR2 YYREEE (reference sequence). CDR3 residues: CASSLDGGQYGYTF. CDR3 nucleotide sequence: TGTGCCAGCAGCTTGGACGGCGGTCAATATGGCTACACCTTC.

This rearrangement joins TRBV7-2 to TRBJ1-1; D is uncertain. The CDR3 runs to 14 residues. Looked up from germline, CDR1 is SGHTA and CDR2 is FQGNSA. V was shortened by 3 bases and J by 1 base, with 9 bases between the two germline ends. CDR3 coding DNA: TGTGCCAGCAGCTTGAGGCGTGGGAACACTGAAGCTTTCTTT. It translates to CASSLRRGNTEAFF.

V usage is TRBV4-2 and J usage is TRBJ1-4; D perhaps matches TRBD1 (6 bases). V lost 0 bases, J lost 8 bases, and 13 bases lay in between. The CDR3 spans 15 residues. Germline lookup yields CDR1 LGHNA and CDR2 YNFKEQ. CDR3 sequence: CASSQDSDSGEKLFF. CDR3 nucleotide sequence: TGTGCCAGCAGCCAAGATTCGGACAGCGGAGAAAAACTGTTTTTT.

The chain uses TRBV29-1 and TRBJ1-1; D may be TRBD1 (5 bases). The CDR3 has 13 amino acids. V dropped 6 bases and J dropped 1 base, with 12 bases sitting between them. Germline CDR1 SQVTM, CDR2 ANQGSEA. CDR3 in DNA: TGCAGCGTGACTAGGGGCGGGAACACTGAAGCTTTCTTT. Its protein product is CSVTRGGNTEAFF.

The rearrangement joins TRBV12-3 or TRBV12-4 to TRBJ1-5; 9 bases fit TRBD1. This CDR3 has 13 amino acids. V shed 5 bases and J 7 bases; nucleotides not matched to a gene: 3. CDR3 DNA: TGTGCCAGCAGTCCGGGACAGGGCCAGCCCCAGCATTTT. Its translation: CASSPGQGQPQHF.

This chain connects TRBV10-3 to TRBJ2-3, with 8 positions matching TRBD2. V dropped 11 bases and J dropped 0; count of bases not matched to a gene: 22. The CDR3 consists of 19 residues. CDR1 and CDR2 (germline): ENHRY, SYGVKD. The CDR3 region is CAVGRRTSRLETSTDTQYF. The CDR3 DNA sequence: TGTGCCGTAGGGCGGAGGACTAGCAGATTAGAAACTAGCACAGATACGCAGTATTTT.